This TCR beta chain is drawn from a study of blood T cell repertoires in COVID-19. In its sample, this clone was seen once. The table came from immunoSEQ multiplex PCR; TCRdb's copy has only in-frame clones and leaves some out. The sample includes some 220,000 clones, over 75% seen only once; the top ten take roughly 5%. Patients of the Seattle cohort, enrolled during active infection, were followed longitudinally. V lost 7 bases, J lost 3 bases, and 5 bases stayed unmatched. Germline loops: CDR1 WNHNN, CDR2 SYGVQD (reference sequence). CDR3 size: 13 residues. This clonotype was obtained from a middle-aged man with COVID-19, enrolled during active disease. Sequencing used peripheral blood. The chain joins TRBV10-1 to TRBJ2-7; 8 bases agree with TRBD1. The CDR3 spells CASTGQALYEQYF. CDR3 in DNA: TGCGCCAGCACGGGACAGGCCCTCTACGAGCAGTACTTC.